A selection of T cell receptor beta chains follows, all from one sample in a study of beta chain features in type 1 diabetes. Clones were read by immunoSEQ multiplex PCR, and TCRdb kept only the in-frame ones, dropping some. The sample carries more than 250,000 clones, around 21% recorded once. Sequenced input: naive CD4+ T cells from blood. All receptors derive from a woman in her thirties or forties with type 1 diabetes. The conserved cysteine and the conserved F or W are not part of the CDR3 here.

CDR3	V	J
ASSFDGDSPLH	TRBV5-4	TRBJ1-6
ASSIQGPNQPQH	TRBV5-4	TRBJ1-5
ASSGTVQETQY	TRBV27	TRBJ2-5
ASSPQGATSYGYT	TRBV6-5	TRBJ1-2
ASSLRQPYEQY	TRBV28	TRBJ2-7
ASSFRQAVQETQY	TRBV5-1	TRBJ2-5
ASRGTSGPILYEQY	TRBV11-2	TRBJ2-7
ASSFSGQETQY	TRBV27	TRBJ2-5
ASSEGQQATNEKLF	TRBV25-1	TRBJ1-4
ASSVALAGVSEQY	TRBV9	TRBJ2-7
ASKRTGTGNEKLF	TRBV19	TRBJ1-4
ASSLFQGVLNEQF	TRBV5-1	TRBJ2-1
ASSRKGFVGGIQY	TRBV6-5	TRBJ2-4
ASGSQLAGYNEQF	TRBV2	TRBJ2-1
ASSSGQSTDTQY	TRBV6-6	TRBJ2-3
ASSQEADTQY	TRBV4-1	TRBJ2-3
ASSPVKGLSSYEQY	TRBV18	TRBJ2-7
ASSPPGQNYEQY	TRBV28	TRBJ2-7
ASSDQRGPYGYT	TRBV9	TRBJ1-2
ASRKTGDYEQY	TRBV28	TRBJ2-7
ASSRGAETQY	TRBV7-9	TRBJ2-5
ASSYEKQGYNEQF	TRBV6-5	TRBJ2-1
ASRIRQSIYNEQF	TRBV7-2	TRBJ2-1
ASSVGTSWETQY	TRBV11-2	TRBJ2-5
ASSPNGAGANVLT	TRBV13	TRBJ2-6
ASSLPTGGYTGELF	TRBV7-9	TRBJ2-2
SARDRGNTEAF	TRBV29-1	TRBJ1-1
ASSVGQGTYGYT	TRBV9	TRBJ1-2
ASSPRDRENTEAF	TRBV18	TRBJ1-1
ASSRKLAYNEQF	TRBV28	TRBJ2-1
ASSQDSGTGYGNTIY	TRBV4-1	TRBJ1-3
ASSPRGSGANVLT	TRBV9	TRBJ2-6
ASRLQGYYGYT	TRBV6-5	TRBJ1-2
ASSFVLAYNEQF	TRBV13	TRBJ2-1
ASSPPYVPSYEQY	TRBV28	TRBJ2-7
ASSRELAATGELF	TRBV27	TRBJ2-2
ASSVMDRGFYEQY	TRBV9	-